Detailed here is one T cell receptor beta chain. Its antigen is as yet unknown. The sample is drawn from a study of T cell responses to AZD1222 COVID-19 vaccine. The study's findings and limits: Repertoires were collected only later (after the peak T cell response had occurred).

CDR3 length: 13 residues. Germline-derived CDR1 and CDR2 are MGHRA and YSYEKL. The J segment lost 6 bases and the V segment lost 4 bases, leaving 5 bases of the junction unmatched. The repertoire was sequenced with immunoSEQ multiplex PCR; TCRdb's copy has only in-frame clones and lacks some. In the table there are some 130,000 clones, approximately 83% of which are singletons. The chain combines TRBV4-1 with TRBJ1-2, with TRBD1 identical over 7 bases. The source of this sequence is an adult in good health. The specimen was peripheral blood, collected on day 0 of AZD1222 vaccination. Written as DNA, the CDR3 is TGCGCCAGCAGCCCGGAGACAGGGAATGGCTACACCTTC. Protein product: CASSPETGNGYTF.